The rows below give T cell receptor beta chains drawn from one sample of a study of shared clonotypes between healthy human individuals. Clones were read by immunoSEQ multiplex PCR, and TCRdb kept only the in-frame ones, dropping some. The table records about 560,000 clones, around 78% of them present only once. The specimen was PBMCs. These receptors came from a woman aged 40 to 55 in good health. Some clones in this sample may be carry-over from other donors' samples. CDR3s include the opening cysteine and the closing phenylalanine or tryptophan. A D gene is named only where the DNA matches it firmly. Clone sizes are given selectively: once, few, many, or a class where the clone is expanded.

size	V	D	J	DNA	CDR3
-	TRBV18	-	TRBJ2-5	TGTGCCAGCTCACCACCGACGAAAGAGACCCAGTACTTC	CASSPPTKETQYF
-	TRBV7-2	TRBD1	TRBJ2-7	TGTGCCAGCAGCTTCACAGGGGGCGCGGGAGTGTTTGTCTACGAGCAGTACTTC	CASSFTGGAGVFVYEQYF
-	TRBV6-5	-	TRBJ2-7	TGTGCCAGCAGTTACAATGGTTGGAGTTCCTACGAGCAGTACTTC	CASSYNGWSSYEQYF
many	TRBV28	-	TRBJ1-1	TGTGCCAGTGAACAGACCCCTCAAGCTTTCTTT	CASEQTPQAFF
-	TRBV7-8	-	TRBJ2-1	TGTGCCAGCAGCTTAGCGTTGGGGATCCTATACAATGAGCAGTTCTTC	CASSLALGILYNEQFF
few	TRBV5-4	-	TRBJ1-1	TGTGCCAGCAGCTCATCAGAGATGAACACTGAAGCTTTCTTT	CASSSSEMNTEAFF
-	TRBV7-7	TRBD1	TRBJ2-2	TGTGCCAGCAGGACCGGGACAGGGGGCGGCGGGGAGCTGTTTTTT	CASRTGTGGGGELFF
-	TRBV7-3	TRBD2	TRBJ2-7	TGTGCCAGCAGTCGCGGGACTAGCGGGAGGAACGAGCAGTACTTC	CASSRGTSGRNEQYF
-	TRBV4-2	-	TRBJ2-3	TGTGCCAGCAGCCTTTACACAGATACGCAGTATTTT	CASSLYTDTQYF
-	TRBV2	-	TRBJ1-4	TGTGCCAGCCTGGGCAGGGGCCGCGAAAAACTGTTTTTT	CASLGRGREKLFF
few	TRBV29-1	-	TRBJ2-2	TGCAGCGTCAACCAGGGGGGAACCGGGGAGCTGTTTTTT	CSVNQGGTGELFF
-	TRBV7-3	-	TRBJ2-2	TGTGCCAGTTCTCTCGGGTCCGGGGAGCTGTTTTTT	CASSLGSGELFF
-	TRBV21-1	-	TRBJ1-1	TGTGCCAGCAGCAAAAGTTACAGGGGAGGGTTGGAGACTGAAGCTTTCTTT	CASSKSYRGGLETEAFF
-	TRBV7-3	-	TRBJ1-1	TGTGCCAGCAGCTTAAGATACCTGGGATCCATCACTGAAGCTTTCTTT	CASSLRYLGSITEAFF
few	TRBV30	-	TRBJ1-5	TGTGCCTGGAGTACAGGGTCCCTCAATCAGCCCCAGCATTTT	CAWSTGSLNQPQHF
-	TRBV2	TRBD1	TRBJ2-7	TGTGCCAGCAGCCCGGGACAGGGGGTTTCCGAGCAGTACTTC	CASSPGQGVSEQYF
few	TRBV5-1	TRBD1	TRBJ2-1	TGCGCCAGCCCAAAGGGAGAGGGACAGACCCGTGGGAATGAGCAGTTCTTC	CASPKGEGQTRGNEQFF
-	TRBV10-3	TRBD1	TRBJ1-1	TGTGCCATCAGCCCGGGGACAGGGATGGGTACTGAAGCTTTCTTT	CAISPGTGMGTEAFF
many	TRBV29-1	-	TRBJ2-1	TGCAGCGTTGCAAAGGACTTCATTAACAATGAGCAGTTCTTC	CSVAKDFINNEQFF
-	TRBV19	-	TRBJ2-1	TGTGCCAGTAGTATCTCGTCCAGCAATGAGCAGTTCTTC	CASSISSSNEQFF
once	TRBV11-3	TRBD2	TRBJ2-1	TGTGCCAGCAGCTTAGGTGTTAGCGGGAGAACGAATGAGCAGTTCTTC	CASSLGVSGRTNEQFF
-	TRBV11-1	TRBD2	TRBJ2-5	TGTGCCAGCAGCTCGGGGACTAGCGGGAGGGCCGGGGAGACCCAGTACTTC	CASSSGTSGRAGETQYF
-	TRBV23-1	TRBD1	TRBJ2-7	TGCGCCAGCAGTCAATCGCGGACAGGGGCCTCTAATTTCTCCTACGAGCAGTACTTC	CASSQSRTGASNFSYEQYF
-	TRBV7-9	TRBD2	TRBJ2-7	TGTGCCAGCAGCTTTAGCGGGATGGGGGAGCAGTACTTC	CASSFSGMGEQYF
many	TRBV7-2	TRBD2	TRBJ2-5	TGTGCCAGCCTCGCGCGGGGGTTGGGAGAGACCCAGTACTTC	CASLARGLGETQYF
-	TRBV7-3	TRBD1	TRBJ1-1	TGTGCCAGCAGCGTTTATGGGGACAGAAACACTGAAGCTTTCTTT	CASSVYGDRNTEAFF
-	TRBV4-2	TRBD2	TRBJ2-6	TGTGCCAGCAGCCAAGGGACTAGCAGCTCTGGGGCCAACGTCCTGACTTTC	CASSQGTSSSGANVLTF
-	TRBV5-1	-	TRBJ1-1	TGCGCCAGCAGCTTGGGAGGGGGAGATGGTGAAGCTTTCTTT	CASSLGGGDGEAFF
few	TRBV28	-	TRBJ2-7	TGTGCCAGCAGTTCCCCCGAGCTCGGACAGTACTTC	CASSSPELGQYF
-	TRBV7-3	-	TRBJ2-2	TGTGCCAGCAGCTTAACGTATCCCACCGGGGAGCTGTTTTTT	CASSLTYPTGELFF
-	TRBV5-1	-	TRBJ2-1	TGCGCCAGCAGCTTGGGTCGCGGGAACTACAATGAGCAGTTCTTC	CASSLGRGNYNEQFF
-	TRBV7-3	-	TRBJ2-5	TGTGCCAGCAGTTGGGCCACGGAACAAGAGACCCAGTACTTC	CASSWATEQETQYF
-	TRBV7-9	TRBD2	TRBJ2-7	TGTGCCAGCAGCAGCCAGTGGACTAGCGGGAGAGGGCAGTACTTC	CASSSQWTSGRGQYF